Below are 22 T cell receptor beta chains sequenced from a single sample in a study of blood T cell repertoires in COVID-19. Clones were sequenced by immunoSEQ multiplex PCR, and TCRdb holds only the in-frame ones, with some missing. Seen here are some 200,000 clones, around 81% observed once, and the top ten hold less than 8.5%. What was sequenced was PBMCs or T cells enriched from blood (not recorded which). The source of these receptors is a man aged 35-49 years who had recovered from COVID-19.

The chain recombines TRBV2 with TRBJ1-5; D is unresolved. Trimming took off 3 bases at V and 0 bases at J, with 9 bases between the two ends. Per the germline V gene, CDR1 is SNHLY and CDR2 is FYNNEI. This CDR3 comprises 15 residues. The CDR3 reads CASSELAVSNQPQHF. The DNA for the CDR3 is TGTGCCAGCAGTGAGTTGGCGGTTAGCAATCAGCCCCAGCATTTT.

The chain carries TRBV6-5 and TRBJ1-5; D gene ambiguous. Trimming shortened V by 0 bases and J by 6 bases, and 6 bases separated the two germline ends. The CDR3 runs 13 residues. Germline CDR1 and CDR2: MNHEY and SVGAGI. The DNA for the CDR3 is TGTGCCAGCAGTTACTCTGGGCGTCAGCCCCAGCATTTT. Protein product: CASSYSGRQPQHF.

The rearrangement uses TRBV30 and TRBJ1-5, with 8 bases matching TRBD1. With 1 base clipped from V and 2 bases from J, the junction kept 1 base outside the gene matches. This CDR3 contains 14 residues. Germline V lookup: CDR1 GTSNPN, CDR2 SVGIG (reference sequence). CDR3 amino acids: CAWSATGGNQPQHF. As DNA, the CDR3 is TGTGCCTGGAGTGCGACAGGGGGCAATCAGCCCCAGCATTTT.

J is TRBJ1-4 and V is TRBV7-9; D is unclear. V was clipped by 0 bases and J by 4 bases, with 9 bases between them. CDR1 and CDR2 (germline): SEHNR, FQNEAQ (reference sequence). This CDR3 region has 15 residues. The CDR3 region has the DNA TGTGCCAGCAGCTTAGCGCTGGGAGATAATGAAAAACTGTTTTTT. Translated: CASSLALGDNEKLFF. Drawing the rest from reference TRBV7-9 and TRBJ1-4, the complete variable domain is DTGVSQNPRHKITKRGQNVTFRCDPISEHNRLYWYRQTLGQGPEFLTYFQNEAQLEKSRLLSDRFSAERPKGSFSTLEIQRTEQGDSAMYLCASSLALGDNEKLFFGSGTQLSVL.

V gene TRBV19 combines with J gene TRBJ1-2, with 8 bases fitting TRBD1. The junction had 11 bases not matched to a gene; V was cut back by 0 bases and J by 5 bases. Per the germline V gene, CDR1 is LNHDA and CDR2 is SQIVND (reference sequence). The CDR3 spans 17 residues. The CDR3 coding sequence is TGTGCCAGTAGTATAGATGTTTACGGCAGGGGGCCTTATGGCTACACCTTC. The encoded protein is CASSIDVYGRGPYGYTF.

The DNA for the CDR3 is TGCAGTTCTACTGAGGGGGGTCATGATGGCTACACCTTC. Its protein is CSSTEGGHDGYTF. This chain joins TRBV20-1 and TRBJ1-2; tentatively, D is TRBD1 (6 bases). CDR3 length: 13 residues. Trimming shortened V by 8 bases and J by 6 bases, and 19 bases separated the two germline ends. Germline V gene sequence: CDR1 DFQATT, CDR2 SNEGSKA (reference sequence).

The rearrangement joins TRBV5-1 to TRBJ1-2; 9 bases map to TRBD1. The length of the CDR3 is 14 residues. In germline, CDR1 is SGHRS, CDR2 YFSETQ. V was pared by 0 bases and J by 6 bases, with 3 bases of the junction left unmatched. The chain's CDR3 is CASSLGQGDDGYTF. CDR3 bases: TGCGCCAGCAGCTTGGGACAGGGGGATGATGGCTACACCTTC.

The V call is TRBV2, the J call TRBJ2-7; no reliable D call. The germline V gene encodes CDR1 SNHLY and CDR2 FYNNEI. The germline V and J ends were trimmed by 3 bases and 2 bases, with 11 bases remaining between them. The CDR3 loop spans 14 amino acids. CDR3 sequence reads: CASSDSLLTYEQYF. CDR3 DNA sequence: TGTGCCAGCAGTGACTCCCTACTGACCTACGAGCAGTACTTC.

The chain couples TRBV18 to TRBJ1-1; D gene ambiguous. Between the trimmed V and J ends, which lost 3 bases and 4 bases, there was a span of 15 bases. The CDR3 totals 15 residues. Looked up from germline, CDR1 is KGHSH and CDR2 is LQKENI. The CDR3 protein is CASSPRQGFGTEAFF. CDR3 sequence (DNA): TGTGCCAGCTCACCGCGGCAAGGCTTCGGCACTGAAGCTTTCTTT.

The chain carries TRBV11-2 and TRBJ1-2, with 9 bases matching TRBD1. The ends lost 0 bases at V and 6 bases at J; junction bases unmatched: 2. CDR3 length: 14 amino acids. Germline V gives CDR1 SGHAT, CDR2 FQNNGV. The CDR3 DNA reads TGTGCCAGCAGCTTAGATAGGACAGGGGATGGCTACACCTTC. Amino acid sequence: CASSLDRTGDGYTF.

The gene calls are TRBV20-1 and TRBJ2-2, with TRBD2 identical over 13 bases. Per germline, CDR1 DFQATT and CDR2 SNEGSKA (reference sequence). The ends lost 3 bases at V and 2 bases at J; junction bases unmatched: 6. The CDR3 covers 17 residues. CDR3 bases: TGCAGTGCTAGTGAGACTAGCGGGGGGATTAACACCGGGGAGCTGTTTTTT. Protein product: CSASETSGGINTGELFF.

The genes are TRBV19 and TRBJ1-5; 9 positions agree with TRBD1. Germline V gene lookup returns CDR1 LNHDA and CDR2 SQIVND (reference sequence). V was pared by 6 bases and J by 4 bases, with 4 bases of the junction left unmatched. The CDR3 sequence is 14 residues long. The CDR3 DNA reads as TGTGCCAGTAGCAGACAGGGGGGAAATCAGCCCCAGCATTTT. This sequence encodes CASSRQGGNQPQHF.

The rearrangement links TRBV6-5 to TRBJ1-1; TRBD1 might be the D (5 bases). The length of the CDR3 is 14 residues. Per the germline V gene, CDR1 is MNHEY and CDR2 is SVGAGI. Trimming shortened V by 2 bases and J by 1 base, and 8 bases separated the two germline ends. The chain's CDR3 is CASSYSGGNTEAFF. Written as DNA, the CDR3 is TGTGCCAGCAGTTACAGCGGGGGGAACACTGAAGCTTTCTTT.

This clone was observed once. The genes are TRBV10-1 and TRBJ2-2; the match to TRBD1 covers 8 bases. The CDR3 length is 16 residues. V dropped 6 bases and J dropped 6; count of bases not matched to a gene: 12. Germline V lookup: CDR1 WNHNN, CDR2 SYGVQD (reference sequence). In DNA form, the CDR3 reads TGCGCCAGCAGCAATGGACAGGGTAGTTTTTCCGGGGAGCTGTTTTTT. It is translated as CASSNGQGSFSGELFF.

The rearrangement links TRBV7-2 to TRBJ2-2, with 10 positions matching TRBD2. Germline values: CDR1 SGHTA, CDR2 FQGNSA. Losses at the gene ends were 6 bases for V and 7 bases for J; bases not matched to a gene: 14. The CDR3 sequence is 17 residues long. The CDR3 nucleotides are TGTGCCAGCAGTCTTACAGCAGCGGGGGGGCGAAGCGGGGAGCTGTTTTTT. It translates to CASSLTAAGGRSGELFF.

This chain uses TRBV4-1 with TRBJ1-3; perhaps TRBD1 as D (6 bases). CDR1 MGHRA and CDR2 YSYEKL come from the germline V gene. Trimming stripped 1 base from V and 0 bases from J, with 13 bases between. The CDR3 length is 17 residues. In DNA, the CDR3 is TGCGCCAGCAGCCAAGTTGGGGGGGCAAGCTCTGGAAACACCATATATTTT. Translation: CASSQVGGASSGNTIYF.

The CDR3 loop is CASRPGQGSGEQYF. The CDR3 coding sequence is TGTGCCAGCAGACCGGGACAGGGTTCGGGCGAGCAGTACTTC. The chain uses TRBV6-5 and TRBJ2-7, with 9 bases that match TRBD1. CDR1 is MNHEY and CDR2 is SVGAGI in the germline V gene. V was clipped by 6 bases and J by 6 bases; unmatched bases: 9. The CDR3 length is 14 residues.

In this sample, this clone turned up once. This rearrangement joins TRBV27 to TRBJ1-2; TRBD1 might be the D (5 bases). Germline V gene data show CDR1 as MNHEY and CDR2 as SMNVEV (reference sequence). With 7 bases removed from V and 0 bases from J, the gap between germline ends came to 12 bases. The CDR3 is 14 amino acids. In nucleotides, the CDR3 is TGTGCCAGCAAGGGGCAAGACGCTAACTATGGCTACACCTTC. Amino acids: CASKGQDANYGYTF.

This chain uses TRBV7-9 with TRBJ1-1; D remains unclear. With 5 bases removed from V and 3 bases from J, the gap between germline ends came to 4 bases. Germline-derived CDR1 and CDR2 are SEHNR and FQNEAQ (reference sequence). The CDR3 covers 11 residues. CDR3 loop: CASSAYTEAFF. CDR3 bases: TGTGCCAGCAGCGCGTACACTGAAGCTTTCTTT.

The J gene is TRBJ1-3, the V gene TRBV6-5; tentative D call: TRBD1 (5 bases). From germline, CDR1 is MNHEY and CDR2 SVGAGI. The CDR3 covers 15 residues. Trimming shortened V by 2 bases and J by 0 bases, and 8 bases separated the two germline ends. The chain's CDR3 is CASSYQGDSGNTIYF. The DNA for the CDR3 is TGTGCCAGCAGTTACCAGGGCGACTCTGGAAACACCATATATTTT.

This chain uses TRBV15 with TRBJ1-1; TRBD1 matches at 7 bases. The CDR3 length is 15 residues. Unmatched junction bases numbered 7, after V lost 6 bases and J lost 0 bases. Germline V gene lookup returns CDR1 LNHNV and CDR2 YYDKDF (reference sequence). As DNA, the CDR3 is TGTGCCACCAGTCCTATACAGGGGTTGAACACTGAAGCTTTCTTT. Translated: CATSPIQGLNTEAFF.

This clone was counted between two and nine times. The rearrangement uses TRBV28 and TRBJ1-1; tentatively, D is TRBD1 (5 bases). Germline CDR1 MDHEN, CDR2 SYDVKM. The CDR3 has 15 residues. Between the trimmed V and J ends, which lost 3 bases and 2 bases, there was a span of 13 bases. In DNA form, the CDR3 reads TGTGCCAGCAGTTTTTATAAAGGGGTCAACACTGAAGCTTTCTTT. It encodes CASSFYKGVNTEAFF.